The 17 T cell receptor beta chains below were found in one sample sequenced in a study of CD8 T cells in Susac syndrome (dated by TCRdb to the late 2010s). Receptor amplification or capture employed the immunoSEQ multiplex PCR assay. RNA was extracted using the RNeasy kit, and roughly 0.45 to 1 ug of the RNA was reverse transcribed with random hexamers. TCRdb took the public reads, trimmed them with fastp at Q25, ran MiXCR for clone calling and kept in-frame beta chains. Duplicate CDR3 protein sequences are folded into a single record with the most common DNA and genes. The sample table records 77,000 or so distinct CDR3 sequences; about 95% of these occur just once. The leading ten clones occupy roughly 0.42% of the sample. The material sequenced was CD8+ T cells from PBMCs. The receptors were gathered from a human donor with multiple sclerosis.

This clonotype was found once. The chain carries TRBV11-2 and TRBJ1-1; no reliable D call. The V and J ends lost 0 bases and 7 bases respectively, with 6 bases between them. The CDR3 is made up of 12 amino acids. Germline CDR1 reads SGHAT; CDR2 reads FQNNGV. CDR3 DNA sequence: TGTGCCAGCAGCTTAGATAAAAATGAAGCTTTCTTT. This gives the protein CASSLDKNEAFF.

The chain employs TRBV27 and TRBJ2-5, with 11 bases fitting TRBD1. The CDR3 runs to 14 residues. J gave up 4 bases and V 4 bases, and 2 bases lay outside the gene matches. Germline CDR1 reads MNHEY; CDR2 reads SMNVEV (reference sequence). The CDR3 protein is CASSSGQGAETQYF. CDR3 DNA: TGTGCCAGCAGTTCCGGACAGGGGGCAGAGACCCAGTACTTC.

The chain links TRBV9 to TRBJ2-2; 7 nucleotides match TRBD2. This CDR3 region has 16 residues. Germline V gene sequence: CDR1 SGDLS, CDR2 YYNGEE. V lost 0 bases, J lost 4 bases, and 6 bases stayed unmatched. The CDR3 is CASSVVASGGTGELFF. The CDR3 DNA reads TGTGCCAGCAGCGTAGTGGCTAGCGGCGGCACCGGGGAGCTGTTTTTT. The whole variable domain, filled in from reference TRBV9 and TRBJ2-2, reads DSGVTQTPKHLITATGQRVTLRCSPRSGDLSVYWYQQSLDQGLQFLIQYYNGEERAKGNILERFSAQQFPDLHSELNLSSLELGDSALYFCASSVVASGGTGELFFGEGSRLTVL.

The rearrangement joins TRBV20-1 to TRBJ2-1; 12 bases align to TRBD2. V lost 0 bases, J lost 6 bases, and 9 bases stayed unmatched. This CDR3 region has 17 residues. Germline lookup yields CDR1 DFQATT and CDR2 SNEGSKA (reference sequence). The DNA for the CDR3 is TGCAGTGCTAGAGATCCCCCTAGCGGGAGGGCTTTCAATGAGCAGTTCTTC. Translating gives CSARDPPSGRAFNEQFF.

J is TRBJ2-7 and V is TRBV29-1, with D hard to call. Germline values: CDR1 SQVTM, CDR2 ANQGSEA. V gave up 1 base and J gave up 6 bases, with 7 bases separating them. The CDR3 has 11 amino acids. CDR3 DNA: TGCAGCGTTGAAGTCGGAATCGAGCAGTACTTC. It specifies CSVEVGIEQYF.

The genes are TRBV11-2 and TRBJ2-7; 9 bases are a match to TRBD1. The V gene's germline CDR1 is SGHAT and CDR2 FQNNGV. The CDR3 contains 14 residues. V lost 1 base to trimming and J lost 2 bases; unmatched junction nucleotides: 0. CDR3 sequence reads: CASSLGDRAYEQYF. In DNA, the CDR3 is TGTGCCAGCAGCTTAGGGGACAGGGCCTACGAGCAGTACTTC.

This chain uses TRBV29-1 with TRBJ2-7, with D maybe TRBD1 (6 bases). CDR3 length: 13 residues. V dropped 7 bases and J dropped 2 bases, with 15 bases sitting between them. Germline V gives CDR1 SQVTM, CDR2 ANQGSEA. The CDR3 sequence is CSAQDSETYEQYF. CDR3 DNA sequence: TGCAGCGCTCAGGACAGCGAAACCTACGAGCAGTACTTC.

The CDR3 protein is CATSAGARRTSYEQYF. DNA for the CDR3: TGTGCCACCAGCGCCGGGGCTCGCCGAACCTCCTACGAGCAGTACTTC. J is TRBJ2-7 and V is TRBV15; either TRBD1 or TRBD2 may supply D (5 bases each). Trimming stripped 5 bases from V and 0 bases from J, with 17 bases between. This CDR3 has 16 amino acids. Per germline, CDR1 LNHNV and CDR2 YYDKDF (reference sequence).

This chain joins TRBV4-2 and TRBJ2-5; no definite D call. Trimming took off 0 bases at V and 5 bases at J, with 16 bases between the two ends. CDR3 length: 16 amino acids. Germline CDR1 reads LGHNA; CDR2 reads YNFKEQ. CDR3 region: CASSQELGRAAETQYF. The CDR3 DNA is TGTGCCAGCAGCCAAGAACTCGGTCGAGCTGCGGAGACCCAGTACTTC.

The chain couples TRBV4-1 to TRBJ1-2; a weak D match, TRBD1 (6 bases). Trimming shortened V by 0 bases and J by 8 bases, and 13 bases separated the two germline ends. CDR1 and CDR2 (germline): MGHRA, YSYEKL. This CDR3 has 14 residues. The CDR3: CASSQDPGAEGYTF. CDR3 nucleotide sequence: TGCGCCAGCAGCCAAGATCCAGGGGCGGAGGGCTACACCTTC.

The chain joins TRBV2 to TRBJ1-2; D might be TRBD1 (6 bases). Trimming removed 4 bases from V and 7 bases from J, with 16 bases in between. Germline V gene sequence: CDR1 SNHLY, CDR2 FYNNEI. This CDR3 has 14 residues. This chain's CDR3 is CASSGTAVVFGYTF. The CDR3 DNA sequence: TGTGCCAGCAGTGGGACAGCAGTCGTTTTTGGCTACACCTTC.

This clonotype was picked up one time. This chain connects TRBV6-2 or TRBV6-3 to TRBJ2-7; TRBD1 is a possible D gene (6 bases). Per the germline V gene, CDR1 is MNHEY and CDR2 is SVGEGT. The germline V and J ends were trimmed by 6 bases and 4 bases, with 22 bases remaining between them. The length of the CDR3 is 16 residues. CDR3 amino acids: CASSSPGTKIEYEQYF. The CDR3 nucleotides read TGTGCCAGCAGCTCCCCCGGGACAAAGATTGAATACGAGCAGTACTTC.

The chain carries TRBV19 and TRBJ2-7; no firm D call. Germline loops: CDR1 LNHDA, CDR2 SQIVND (reference sequence). V was cut by 3 bases and J by 3 bases, with 15 bases left in between. This CDR3 spans 15 amino acids. CDR3 in amino acids: CASSMVWASSYEQYF. For the CDR3, the DNA is TGTGCCAGTAGTATGGTCTGGGCATCAAGCTACGAGCAGTACTTC.

V and J are TRBV5-1 and TRBJ1-1; D is unclear. This CDR3 region has 15 residues. Trimming left V 9 bases short and J 1 base short, with 19 bases between. Germline V gene data show CDR1 as SGHRS and CDR2 as YFSETQ. CDR3 coding DNA: TGCGCCACCAGGAGGGCTGCGATGGGGAACACTGAAGCTTTCTTT. It is translated as CATRRAAMGNTEAFF.

The V gene is TRBV25-1, the J gene TRBJ1-1, with D perhaps matching TRBD1 (6 bases). The V gene lost 1 base and the J gene lost 4 bases, with 10 bases spanning the gap. The CDR3 is 14 residues long. Germline loops: CDR1 MGHDK, CDR2 SYGVNS. As DNA, the CDR3 is TGTGCCAGCAGTGAATGGGGGGCAGGCACTGAAGCTTTCTTT. Translation gives CASSEWGAGTEAFF.

The rearrangement uses TRBV4-1 and TRBJ2-3; D not certain. The germline V gene encodes CDR1 MGHRA and CDR2 YSYEKL. The length of the CDR3 is 15 residues. Between the trimmed V and J ends, which lost 1 base and 1 base, there was a span of 9 bases. This chain's CDR3 is CASSQGHLGTDTQYF. The DNA for the CDR3 is TGCGCCAGCAGCCAAGGACACCTCGGCACAGATACGCAGTATTTT.

The chain couples TRBV29-1 to TRBJ2-7; 12 positions match TRBD2. The ends lost 2 bases at V and 2 bases at J; junction bases unmatched: 7. Germline CDR1 reads SQVTM; CDR2 reads ANQGSEA. The CDR3 has 16 residues. The CDR3 region has the DNA TGCAGCGTTGAACTGACTAGCGGGAGTGGAACCTACGAGCAGTACTTC. Its translation is CSVELTSGSGTYEQYF.